The 15 T cell receptor beta chains in this list originate from one sample, sequenced in a study of T-cell memory formation after mild COVID-19. TCRdb ran MiXCR on the 5' RACE reads and lists one entry per CDR3 protein. This sample has 470,000 or so distinct CDR3 sequences, with about 20% found just once. Sequencing input: PBMCs or a T cell subset sorted from them (not recorded which). The receptors were gathered from an adult woman who had mild COVID-19 (a few samples of this study predate the infection). Cell type and time point are not known.

This chain links TRBV29-1 with TRBJ1-2; tentative D call: TRBD1 (5 bases). Trimming took off 4 bases at V and 1 base at J, with 10 bases between the two ends. The germline V gene encodes CDR1 SQVTM and CDR2 ANQGSEA. This CDR3 has 13 amino acids. CDR3 residues: CSVGGTYNYGYTF. The CDR3 DNA follows: TGCAGCGTTGGCGGGACCTATAACTATGGCTACACCTTC.

This clonotype was seen at least ten times. This chain connects TRBV5-6 to TRBJ1-1; TRBD1 matches 7 bases. Unmatched junction bases numbered 6, after V lost 5 bases and J lost 2 bases. CDR1 SGHDT and CDR2 YYEEEE come from the germline V gene. The CDR3 is 14 amino acids. Written as DNA, the CDR3 is TGTGCCAGCAGATCCGGGACAGCAAACACTGAAGCTTTCTTT. Translated, it gives CASRSGTANTEAFF.

This clonotype was seen only a few times. The V call is TRBV27, the J call TRBJ2-1; 8 nucleotides agree with TRBD1. This CDR3 has 15 residues. V was clipped by 5 bases and J by 7 bases; unmatched bases: 10. In germline, CDR1 is MNHEY, CDR2 SMNVEV (reference sequence). CDR3 sequence: CASSISGQGENEQFF. The CDR3 bases are TGTGCCAGCAGTATCTCCGGACAGGGAGAGAATGAGCAGTTCTTC.

This rearrangement joins TRBV5-1 to TRBJ2-1, with 11 bases that match TRBD2. CDR1 is SGHRS, CDR2 YFSETQ, per germline. With V trimmed by 2 bases and J by 6 bases, 7 bases remained unmatched. The CDR3 is 16 residues long. The CDR3 nucleotides are TGCGCCAGCAGCTTCCTGACTAGCGGGGTCGCCAATGAGCAGTTCTTC. This translates into CASSFLTSGVANEQFF.

The chain uses TRBV30 and TRBJ1-1; D ambiguous. CDR3 length equals 15 residues. Germline assignment: CDR1 GTSNPN and CDR2 SVGIG (reference sequence). Trimming left V 2 bases short and J 9 bases short, with 22 bases between. The CDR3 bases are TGTGCCTGGAGTCTACTGGGTCGACAAGGCCCTAAAGCTTTCTTT. Translation gives CAWSLLGRQGPKAFF.

The chain joins TRBV7-2 to TRBJ2-3; D call uncertain. In germline, CDR1 is SGHTA, CDR2 FQGNSA. V was pared by 2 bases and J by 10 bases, with 10 bases between. This CDR3 has 12 amino acids. DNA for the CDR3: TGTGCCAGCAGCTTAAGGCTCGGTGCGCAGTATTTT. It codes for CASSLRLGAQYF.

This clonotype is a singleton in its sample. The chain employs TRBV7-6 and TRBJ1-5, with unresolved D. The CDR3 is 16 residues long. The V gene lost 1 base and the J gene lost 0 bases, with 10 bases spanning the gap. Germline V gives CDR1 SGHVS, CDR2 FNYEAQ. The CDR3 reads CASSLGGSLSNQPQHF. CDR3 DNA: TGTGCCAGCAGCTTAGGGGGATCTCTTAGCAATCAGCCCCAGCATTTT.

This clonotype was detected a few times. This sequence joins TRBV6-5 and TRBJ2-2; TRBD2 matches at 10 bases. V lost 8 bases, J lost 5 bases, and 5 bases stayed unmatched. Germline V gives CDR1 MNHEY, CDR2 SVGAGI. The CDR3 spans 14 residues. The DNA of the CDR3 is TGTGCCAGCCTCGGGACTAGCGATACCGGGGAGCTGTTTTTT. Protein sequence: CASLGTSDTGELFF.

This clonotype was recorded many times. This sequence joins TRBV3-1 and TRBJ2-5, with a weak D call TRBD2 (5 bases). CDR3 length equals 12 residues. Germline V gene sequence: CDR1 LGHDT, CDR2 YNNKEL (reference sequence). Trimming shortened V by 6 bases and J by 2 bases, and 7 bases separated the two germline ends. CDR3 DNA sequence: TGTGCCAGCAGGGGAGAACAAGAGACCCAGTACTTC. It encodes CASRGEQETQYF.

The V and J genes are TRBV7-9 and TRBJ1-3, with no clear D. Germline V gives CDR1 SEHNR, CDR2 FQNEAQ (reference sequence). The length of the CDR3 is 15 residues. V lost 2 bases, J lost 4 bases, and 12 bases lay in between. This chain's CDR3 is CASSLSNPVGNTIYF. DNA of the CDR3: TGTGCCAGCAGCTTATCCAACCCAGTAGGAAACACCATATATTTT.

This clonotype has just a few counts. This chain connects TRBV2 to TRBJ2-3; 9 bases fit TRBD1. The junction had 10 bases not matched to a gene; V was cut back by 6 bases and J by 3 bases. Looked up from germline, CDR1 is SNHLY and CDR2 is FYNNEI. The CDR3 consists of 16 residues. This CDR3 reads CASSGEQGANTDTQYF. The CDR3 bases are TGTGCCAGCAGCGGAGAACAGGGGGCGAATACAGATACGCAGTATTTT. Looking up the rest from reference TRBV2 and TRBJ2-3 gives the full variable domain: EPEVTQTPSHQVTQMGQEVILRCVPISNHLYFYWYRQILGQKVEFLVSFYNNEISEKSEIFDDQFSVERPDGSNFTLKIRSTKLEDSAMYFCASSGEQGANTDTQYFGPGTRLTVL.

V is TRBV12-3 or TRBV12-4 and J is TRBJ2-2, with unresolved D. With 3 bases removed from V and 4 bases from J, the gap between germline ends came to 9 bases. The CDR3 loop spans 14 amino acids. The CDR3 sequence is CASSFSGSTGELFF. CDR3 bases: TGTGCCAGCAGTTTTTCCGGCAGCACCGGGGAGCTGTTTTTT.

This clonotype was counted only a few times. The chain recombines TRBV6-5 with TRBJ1-1; D perhaps matches TRBD1 (5 bases). From germline, CDR1 is MNHEY and CDR2 SVGAGI. V lost 0 bases and J 5 bases, leaving 13 bases between the germline ends. The CDR3 runs to 15 residues. This chain's CDR3 is CASSYSPGGGTEAFF. The CDR3 DNA reads as TGTGCCAGCAGTTACTCGCCGGGGGGGGGGACTGAAGCTTTCTTT.

This clonotype showed up just a few times. V usage is TRBV7-2 and J usage is TRBJ2-1, with 8 bases identical to TRBD2. Per germline, CDR1 SGHTA and CDR2 FQGNSA. The CDR3 totals 17 residues. V lost 4 bases, J lost 9 bases, and 17 bases stayed unmatched. The CDR3: CASSSPSGVSGKGEQFF. In DNA form, the CDR3 reads TGTGCCAGCAGCTCGCCGAGTGGGGTTAGCGGGAAGGGTGAGCAGTTCTTC.

This sequence joins TRBV7-2 and TRBJ2-3, with 7 bases that match TRBD2. V gave up 0 bases and J gave up 0 bases; unmatched junction bases: 3. This CDR3 spans 16 amino acids. Germline V lookup: CDR1 SGHTA, CDR2 FQGNSA. The CDR3 bases are TGTGCCAGCAGCTTAGCGTGGCGGGGGAGCACAGATACGCAGTATTTT. This gives the protein CASSLAWRGSTDTQYF.